A selection of T cell receptor beta chains follows, all from one sample in a study of T cell responses to AZD1222 COVID-19 vaccine. The repertoire was sequenced with immunoSEQ multiplex PCR; TCRdb's copy has only in-frame clones and lacks some. The sample includes 63,000 or so clones, 85% to 90% of them seen just once. The source material was peripheral blood, sampled on day 0 of AZD1222 vaccination. Receptor source: an adult in good health. CDR3s include the opening cysteine and the closing phenylalanine or tryptophan. Fields, in order: D gene, clone size, CDR3 length, V gene, J gene, CDR3 DNA, CDR3 protein. D genes are given only for firm matches. Rows give clone size only sometimes, using once, few, many, or a class for an expanded clone.

>-|-|15|TRBV28|TRBJ1-6
TGTGCCAGCCGGGGGAAGGGGGGGCCTAATTCACCCCTCCACTTT
CASRGKGGPNSPLHF
>-|-|13|TRBV19|TRBJ1-4
TGTGCCAGTAGACAACCCCTCTTTGAAAAACTGTTTTTT
CASRQPLFEKLFF
>-|-|17|TRBV9|TRBJ1-2
TGTGCCAGCAGCGTAGGGGACTCCGGGGCTCAAACTTTTGGCTACACCTTC
CASSVGDSGAQTFGYTF
>-|-|13|TRBV7-6|TRBJ2-3
TGTGCCAGCAGCTTAGGGGTCACAGATACGCAGTATTTT
CASSLGVTDTQYF
>-|-|15|TRBV6-4|TRBJ1-4
TGTGCCAGCAGTGGCGCGTGGGGGGCTGAAGAAAAACTGTTTTTT
CASSGAWGAEEKLFF
>-|-|13|TRBV12-3/TRBV12-4|TRBJ1-2
TGTGCCAGCAGCTCCCAGGGGTTCTATGGCTACACCTTC
CASSSQGFYGYTF
>TRBD1|-|19|TRBV4-2|TRBJ1-6
TGTGCCAGCAGCCCAAGCATCGGACAGGGGGTTGGGGGTAATTCACCCCTCCACTTT
CASSPSIGQGVGGNSPLHF
>-|medium-sized|14|TRBV3-1/TRBV3-2|TRBJ1-2
TGTGCCAGCAGCCAGCGGACAGAGCATAGGTTCTACACCTTC
CASSQRTEHRFYTF
>-|-|13|TRBV7-6|TRBJ2-2
TGTGCCAGCAGCGCCGGTAGGGCCGGGGAGCTGTTTTTT
CASSAGRAGELFF
>TRBD1|-|13|TRBV7-9|TRBJ1-1
TGTGCCAGCAGCGACGGGACAGCACTTGAAGCTTTCTTT
CASSDGTALEAFF
>TRBD1|-|16|TRBV7-9|TRBJ1-4
TGTGCCAGCAGCTCCCCATGGGACAGGGGACGCGAAAAACTGTTTTTT
CASSSPWDRGREKLFF
>TRBD1|-|12|TRBV2|TRBJ1-2
TGTGCCAGCAGGCCACAGGGGGCTAGCTACACCTTC
CASRPQGASYTF
>TRBD1|-|12|TRBV6-5|TRBJ1-2
TGTGCCAGCAGTCGACAGGGGATTGGCTACACCTTC
CASSRQGIGYTF
>TRBD2|once|15|TRBV19|TRBJ2-2
TGTGCCAGTACCGGGGGACTAGCGTGGACCGGGGAGCTGTTTTTT
CASTGGLAWTGELFF
>TRBD1|-|14|TRBV15|TRBJ1-1
TGTGCCACCAGCAGGGGGACAGGGAACACTGAAGCTTTCTTT
CATSRGTGNTEAFF
>TRBD1|once|15|TRBV5-8|TRBJ1-5
TGTGCCAGCAGCAGCGGACAGGTTATCAATCAGCCCCAGCATTTT
CASSSGQVINQPQHF
>-|-|14|TRBV28|TRBJ2-5
TGTGCCTCCCATGGGCCCCCGCCTAAAGGGACCCAGTACTTC
CASHGPPPKGTQYF
>-|-|11|TRBV29-1|TRBJ2-1
TGCAGCGTTGGAGGCTACAATGAGCAGTTCTTC
CSVGGYNEQFF
>TRBD2|-|17|TRBV4-2|TRBJ2-3
TGTGCCAGCAGCCGACCGGGACTAGCGGGGCGCACAGATACGCAGTATTTT
CASSRPGLAGRTDTQYF
>TRBD1|-|10|TRBV2|TRBJ1-2
TGTGCCAGCAGTCCCGGGACAGGCGCGTTT
CASSPGTGAF
>-|-|14|TRBV5-4|TRBJ1-5
TGTGCCAGCAGCTTGGGTGTTGGCAATCAGCCCCAGCATTTT
CASSLGVGNQPQHF
>-|-|14|TRBV13|TRBJ2-7
TGTGCCAGCAGCTTAGGAGGACAAGGGGGGGAGCAGTACTTC
CASSLGGQGGEQYF
>-|-|15|TRBV7-2|TRBJ1-2
TGTGCCAGCAGCTTAGTGTCCGGGACATCAAAAGGCTACACCTTC
CASSLVSGTSKGYTF
>-|-|12|TRBV15|TRBJ1-4
TGTGCCACCAGCAAACAGAATGAAAAACTGTTTTTT
CATSKQNEKLFF
>-|-|13|TRBV6-5|TRBJ1-1
TGTGCCAGCACCTTAGAGGAGAACACTGAAGCTTTCTTT
CASTLEENTEAFF
>TRBD1|-|14|TRBV29-1|TRBJ2-1
TGCAGCGTTGGGACAGGGGGCGGGTACAATGAGCAGTTCTTC
CSVGTGGGYNEQFF
>-|-|16|TRBV4-2|TRBJ2-1
TGTGCCAGCAGCCAAGAGAGGCGGGGCGCCTACAATGAGCAGTTCTTC
CASSQERRGAYNEQFF
>-|once|15|TRBV5-1|TRBJ1-6
TGCGCCAGCAGCTTGGGGGCACTTAATAATTCACCCCTCCACTTT
CASSLGALNNSPLHF
>TRBD1|-|17|TRBV3-1/TRBV3-2|TRBJ1-2
TGTGCCAGCAGCCACCCGGGACAGCCTATGCCCCACTATGGCTACACCTTC
CASSHPGQPMPHYGYTF
>-|-|15|TRBV3-1/TRBV3-2|TRBJ1-3
TGTGCCAGCAGCCTACAGGGTGCGGGTGGAAACACCATATATTTT
CASSLQGAGGNTIYF
>-|-|17|TRBV11-2|TRBJ2-7
TGTGCCAGCAGCTTAGATTCGCAGACAGGTAGGCCCTACGAGCAGTACTTC
CASSLDSQTGRPYEQYF
>-|-|15|TRBV28|TRBJ1-2
TGTGCCAGCAGCTTATCTTCAGGGGCCAAAGTCGGCTACACCTTC
CASSLSSGAKVGYTF
>-|-|14|TRBV6-6|TRBJ1-3
TGTGCCAGCAGTTACGCGGAATCTGGAAACACCATATATTTT
CASSYAESGNTIYF
>TRBD2|-|17|TRBV6-1|TRBJ2-1
TGTGCCAGCAGTGCCGTAAGACTAGCGGGGGGAAACAATGAGCAGTTCTTC
CASSAVRLAGGNNEQFF
>TRBD1|-|12|TRBV9|TRBJ1-6
TGTGCCAGCAGCCACAGGGGTTCACCCCTCCACTTT
CASSHRGSPLHF
>TRBD1|-|15|TRBV5-1|TRBJ1-1
TGCGCCAGCAGCTTGACAGGGGGGAACGCCATGGAGGCTTTCTTT
CASSLTGGNAMEAFF
>-|-|12|TRBV5-4|TRBJ1-3
TGTGCCAGCAGTATCCCTGGAAACACCATATATTTT
CASSIPGNTIYF
>TRBD1|-|15|TRBV7-2|TRBJ2-7
TGTGCCAGCAGCTTAACCGGGACAGGCGTCTACGAGCAGTACTTC
CASSLTGTGVYEQYF
>-|-|18|TRBV27|TRBJ2-1
TGTGCCAGCAGATATATAAGAAGATCCGGGACAATCTACAATGAGCAGTTCTTC
CASRYIRRSGTIYNEQFF
>TRBD1|-|15|TRBV7-9|TRBJ1-1
TGTGCCAGCAGAGGGACAGGGGGGAGCGCCACTGAAGCTTTCTTT
CASRGTGGSATEAFF
>-|-|13|TRBV5-1|TRBJ2-1
TGCGCCAGCAGCTTGGCCCTCGACAATGAGCAGTTCTTC
CASSLALDNEQFF
>-|few|15|TRBV25-1|TRBJ2-2
TGTGCCAGCAAACGAGGGGACCGAGACACCGGGGAGCTGTTTTTT
CASKRGDRDTGELFF
>-|-|15|TRBV5-5|TRBJ1-3
TGTGCCAGCAGTGATTCAGGGAGGTCTGGAAACACCATATATTTT
CASSDSGRSGNTIYF
>-|-|13|TRBV10-1|TRBJ1-2
TGCGCCAGCAAAATCACAGGGTTAGATGGCTACACCTTC
CASKITGLDGYTF
>-|-|10|TRBV30|TRBJ2-7
TGTGCCTGGGGTGGGTACGAGCAGTACTTC
CAWGGYEQYF
>-|-|16|TRBV5-6|TRBJ1-5
TGTGCCAGCAGCTGGGGGGCAGGCCGTAGCAATCAGCCCCAGCATTTT
CASSWGAGRSNQPQHF
>TRBD1|-|14|TRBV10-3|TRBJ2-5
TGTGCCATCAGGGACAGGGGGCTCCAAGAGACCCAGTACTTC
CAIRDRGLQETQYF
>TRBD1|once|13|TRBV7-3|TRBJ1-1
TGTGCCAGCAGCTGGACAGGGGAGGCTGAAGCTTTCTTT
CASSWTGEAEAFF
>TRBD1|-|14|TRBV5-1|TRBJ2-5
TGCGCCAGCAGCAAGGCAGGGGGCGGCGAGACCCAGTACTTC
CASSKAGGGETQYF
>TRBD1|-|15|TRBV2|TRBJ1-2
TGTGCCAGCATAGACAGGACAGGGAGTAACTATGGCTACACCTTC
CASIDRTGSNYGYTF
>-|-|13|TRBV28|TRBJ1-2
TGTGCCAGCAGTCCGGCGGGGATCTATGGCTACACCTTC
CASSPAGIYGYTF
>-|few|16|TRBV30|TRBJ1-5
TGTGCCTGGAGTGCCGAGACAGGCCGGAGCAATCAGCCCCAGCATTTT
CAWSAETGRSNQPQHF
>-|-|14|TRBV30|TRBJ2-5
TGTGCCTGGAGTGCAAACCCGAATACAGGGTCCCAGTACTTC
CAWSANPNTGSQYF
>-|-|14|TRBV18|TRBJ1-4
TGTGCCAGCTCACCACCAGGGGCAGCTGAAAAACTGTTTTTT
CASSPPGAAEKLFF
>-|-|13|TRBV28|TRBJ1-5
TGTGCCAGCAGTTTATTGGGAGACCAGCCCCAGCATTTT
CASSLLGDQPQHF